This T cell receptor beta chain was captured by sequencing in a study of blood T cell repertoires in COVID-19. In the source study's methods: Scientists estimated how many nucleated cells there were by amplifying reference gene primers. Repertoires were generated with immunoSEQ multiplex PCR, while TCRdb's copy carries only in-frame clones and drops some. V, J and clone size reflect that table, while D and trimming were determined from the DNA. Here the sample spans some 110,000 clones, around 90% being singletons. Recruited during active infection, patients (from Seattle) were subsequently followed longitudinally. The CDR3 contains 15 residues. Germline V CDR1 and CDR2: GTSNPN, SVGIG (reference sequence). The V gene end was trimmed by 0 bases and the J gene end by 6 bases; junction bases not matched to a gene: 9.

Sequences were obtained from peripheral blood. The clonotype was recovered from a man aged 50-60 years with COVID-19, enrolled during active disease. The chain links TRBV30 to TRBJ2-5; 8 positions agree with TRBD2. The CDR3, as DNA: TGTGCCTGGAGTGTACTCGGGAGGGCCGGACAGACCCAGTACTTC. Residues: CAWSVLGRAGQTQYF.